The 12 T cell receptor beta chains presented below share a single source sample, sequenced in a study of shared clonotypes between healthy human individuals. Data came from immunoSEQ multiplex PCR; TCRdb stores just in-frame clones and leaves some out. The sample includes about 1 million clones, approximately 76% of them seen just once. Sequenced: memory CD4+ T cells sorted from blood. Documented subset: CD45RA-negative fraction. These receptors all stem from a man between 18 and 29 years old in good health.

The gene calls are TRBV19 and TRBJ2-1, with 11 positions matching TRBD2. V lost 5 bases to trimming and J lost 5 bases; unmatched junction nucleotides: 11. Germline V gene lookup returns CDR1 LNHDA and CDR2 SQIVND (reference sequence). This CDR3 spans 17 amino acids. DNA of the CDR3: TGTGCCAGTAGTCCCACCCTAGTAGCGGGGGGGAACAATGAGCAGTTCTTC. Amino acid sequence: CASSPTLVAGGNNEQFF. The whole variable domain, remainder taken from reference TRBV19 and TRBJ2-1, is DGGITQSPKYLFRKEGQNVTLSCEQNLNHDAMYWYRQDPGQGLRLIYYSQIVNDFQKGDIAEGYSVSREKKESFPLTVTSAQKNPTAFYLCASSPTLVAGGNNEQFFGPGTRLTVL.

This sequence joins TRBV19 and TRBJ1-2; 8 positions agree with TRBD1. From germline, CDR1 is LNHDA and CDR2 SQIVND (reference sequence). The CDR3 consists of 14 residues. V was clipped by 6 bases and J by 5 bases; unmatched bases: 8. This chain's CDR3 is CASRPTGEWYGYTF. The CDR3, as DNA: TGTGCCAGTAGACCGACAGGGGAGTGGTATGGCTACACCTTC. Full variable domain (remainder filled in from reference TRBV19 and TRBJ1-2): DGGITQSPKYLFRKEGQNVTLSCEQNLNHDAMYWYRQDPGQGLRLIYYSQIVNDFQKGDIAEGYSVSREKKESFPLTVTSAQKNPTAFYLCASRPTGEWYGYTFGSGTRLTVV.

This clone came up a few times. In DNA form, the CDR3 reads TGTGCCTGGAGTTTGGGTGGGAATGAAAAACTGTTTTTT. Translation: CAWSLGGNEKLFF. The rearrangement joins TRBV30 to TRBJ1-4; D is unclear. Germline V gives CDR1 GTSNPN, CDR2 SVGIG (reference sequence). This CDR3 spans 13 amino acids. Trimming stripped 2 bases from V and 5 bases from J, with 9 bases between.

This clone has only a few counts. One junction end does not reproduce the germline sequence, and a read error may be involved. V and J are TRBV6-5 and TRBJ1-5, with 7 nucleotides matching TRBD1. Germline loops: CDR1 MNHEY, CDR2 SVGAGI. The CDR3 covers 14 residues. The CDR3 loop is CAISPGTAGQPQHF. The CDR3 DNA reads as TGTGCCATCAGTCCCGGGACAGCGGGGCAGCCCCAGCATTTT.

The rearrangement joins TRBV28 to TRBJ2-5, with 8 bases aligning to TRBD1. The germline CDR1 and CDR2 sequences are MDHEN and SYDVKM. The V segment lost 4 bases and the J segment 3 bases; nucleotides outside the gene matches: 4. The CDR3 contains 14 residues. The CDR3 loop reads CASSSGTGEETQYF. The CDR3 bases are TGTGCCAGCAGTTCCGGGACAGGAGAAGAGACCCAGTACTTC.

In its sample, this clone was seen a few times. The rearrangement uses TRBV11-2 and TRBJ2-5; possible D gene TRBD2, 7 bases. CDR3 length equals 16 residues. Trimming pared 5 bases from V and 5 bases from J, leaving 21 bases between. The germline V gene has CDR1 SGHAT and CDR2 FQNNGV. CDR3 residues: CASSQGHRGAWETQYF. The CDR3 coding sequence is TGTGCCAGCAGCCAAGGGCACCGGGGGGCCTGGGAGACCCAGTACTTC.

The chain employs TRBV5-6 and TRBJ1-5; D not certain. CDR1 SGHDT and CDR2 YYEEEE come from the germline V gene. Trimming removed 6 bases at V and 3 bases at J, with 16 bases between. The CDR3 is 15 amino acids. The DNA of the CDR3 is TGTGCCAGCACCACCCGAGACCCCATCAATCAGCCCCAGCATTTT. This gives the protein CASTTRDPINQPQHF. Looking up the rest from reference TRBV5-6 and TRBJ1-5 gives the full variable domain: DAGVTQSPTHLIKTRGQQVTLRCSPKSGHDTVSWYQQALGQGPQFIFQYYEEEERQRGNFPDRFSGHQFPNYSSELNVNALLLGDSALYLCASTTRDPINQPQHFGDGTRLSIL.

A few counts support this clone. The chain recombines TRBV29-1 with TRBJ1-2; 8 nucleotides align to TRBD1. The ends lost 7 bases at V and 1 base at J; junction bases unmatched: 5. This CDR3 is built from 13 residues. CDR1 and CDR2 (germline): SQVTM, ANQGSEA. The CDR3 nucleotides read TGCAGCGGAGGGACAGGCGTTAACTATGGCTACACCTTC. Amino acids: CSGGTGVNYGYTF.

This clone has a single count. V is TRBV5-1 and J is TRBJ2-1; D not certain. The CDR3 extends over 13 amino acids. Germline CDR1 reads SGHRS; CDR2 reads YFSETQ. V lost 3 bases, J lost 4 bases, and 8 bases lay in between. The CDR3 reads CASSSPEYNEQFF. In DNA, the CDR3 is TGCGCCAGCAGCTCGCCGGAATACAATGAGCAGTTCTTC. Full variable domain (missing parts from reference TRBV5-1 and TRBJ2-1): KAGVTQTPRYLIKTRGQQVTLSCSPISGHRSVSWYQQTPGQGLQFLFEYFSETQRNKGNFPGRFSGRQFSNSRSEMNVSTLELGDSALYLCASSSPEYNEQFFGPGTRLTVL.

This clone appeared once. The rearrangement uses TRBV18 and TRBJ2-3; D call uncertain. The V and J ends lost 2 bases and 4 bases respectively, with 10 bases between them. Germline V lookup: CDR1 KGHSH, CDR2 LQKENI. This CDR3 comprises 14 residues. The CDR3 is CASSPRSLSDTQYF. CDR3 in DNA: TGTGCCAGCTCACCAAGGTCGCTCTCAGATACGCAGTATTTT.

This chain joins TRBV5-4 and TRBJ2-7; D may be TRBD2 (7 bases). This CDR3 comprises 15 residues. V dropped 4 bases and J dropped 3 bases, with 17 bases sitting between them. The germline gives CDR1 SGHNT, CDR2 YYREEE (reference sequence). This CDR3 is CASSDPRGGGYEQYF. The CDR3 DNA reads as TGTGCCAGCAGCGACCCTAGGGGGGGAGGCTACGAGCAGTACTTC.

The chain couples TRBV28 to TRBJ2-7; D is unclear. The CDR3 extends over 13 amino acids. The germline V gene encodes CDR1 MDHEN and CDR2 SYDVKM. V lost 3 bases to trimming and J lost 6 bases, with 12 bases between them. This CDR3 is CASSFPELPEQYF. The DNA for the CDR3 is TGTGCCAGCAGTTTCCCAGAACTTCCCGAGCAGTACTTC.